Below, 21 T cell receptor beta chains from the same sample are listed, as sequenced in a study of T-cell memory formation after mild COVID-19. TCRdb called the 5' RACE reads again in MiXCR, with one record for every CDR3 protein. This table holds approximately 500,000 distinct CDR3 sequences, about 23% found once. The sample consisted of PBMCs or a T cell subset sorted from them (not recorded which). Every receptor here comes from an adult woman who had mild COVID-19 (a few samples of this study predate the infection). Cell type and time point are not known.

This clonotype was counted between two and nine times. The J gene is TRBJ2-5, the V gene TRBV29-1; 11 nucleotides agree with TRBD2. Unmatched junction bases numbered 8, after V lost 7 bases and J lost 4 bases. This CDR3 contains 14 residues. Germline V lookup: CDR1 SQVTM, CDR2 ANQGSEA. CDR3 amino acids: CSAMGLAVRETQYF. The CDR3 nucleotides read TGCAGCGCGATGGGACTAGCGGTCCGAGAGACCCAGTACTTC.

This clonotype has just a few counts. The rearrangement links TRBV9 to TRBJ2-2, with 8 nucleotides matching TRBD1. The CDR3 extends over 16 amino acids. Trimming cost V 3 bases and J 3 bases; bases outside gene matches: 7. The germline CDR1 and CDR2 sequences are SGDLS and YYNGEE. The DNA for the CDR3 is TGTGCCAGCAGCGGAACCCAGGGGGCCGACACCGGGGAGCTGTTTTTT. This encodes CASSGTQGADTGELFF.

The rearrangement links TRBV7-8 to TRBJ2-7; no clear D gene. The V and J ends lost 5 bases and 4 bases respectively, with 12 bases between them. Germline V gene data show CDR1 as SGHVS and CDR2 as FQNEAQ. The CDR3 has 13 amino acids. The CDR3 DNA follows: TGTGCCAGCAGCGCCCCCCTGCCATACGAGCAGTACTTC. Its translation: CASSAPLPYEQYF.

The sample holds a few counts of this clonotype. The chain recombines TRBV4-2 with TRBJ2-7, with D maybe TRBD2 (5 bases). The CDR3 has 15 residues. Deletions cut 0 bases from V and 0 bases from J, with 9 bases between. The V gene's germline CDR1 is LGHNA and CDR2 YNFKEQ. The CDR3 nucleotides read TGTGCCAGCAGCCAAGATCTTGAGGGCTCCTACGAGCAGTACTTC. Translating it yields CASSQDLEGSYEQYF.

The chain has TRBV25-1 and TRBJ2-7, with TRBD1 matching over 9 bases. Trimming took 3 bases from V and 4 from J; bases not matched to a gene: 7. Germline V gene lookup returns CDR1 MGHDK and CDR2 SYGVNS. There are 15 residues in the CDR3. CDR3 in amino acids: CASSEPGDRGYEQYF. CDR3 nucleotides: TGTGCCAGCAGTGAGCCGGGAGACAGGGGGTACGAGCAGTACTTC.

This clonotype was observed a few times. The rearrangement joins TRBV5-1 to TRBJ2-3, with TRBD1 matching over 9 bases. Germline V CDR1 and CDR2: SGHRS, YFSETQ. V lost 0 bases to trimming and J lost 4 bases; unmatched junction nucleotides: 3. This CDR3 has 15 residues. CDR3 nucleotides: TGCGCCAGCAGCTTGGGGACAGGGGACGCAGATACGCAGTATTTT. Encoded protein: CASSLGTGDADTQYF.

V and J are TRBV18 and TRBJ1-1; unclear D gene. V gave up 3 bases and J gave up 1 base, with 9 bases separating them. CDR3 length: 14 residues. The germline V gene encodes CDR1 KGHSH and CDR2 LQKENI. The CDR3 DNA reads as TGTGCCAGCTCACCGGGTTCAGGGAACACTGAAGCTTTCTTT. It is translated as CASSPGSGNTEAFF.

V usage is TRBV5-1 and J usage is TRBJ1-1; D is possibly TRBD1 (5 bases). The CDR3 consists of 14 residues. Per the germline V gene, CDR1 is SGHRS and CDR2 is YFSETQ. Trimming removed 3 bases from V and 2 bases from J, with 11 bases in between. CDR3 DNA sequence: TGCGCCAGCAGCTCCAGGGCGGATAACACTGAAGCTTTCTTT. It yields the protein CASSSRADNTEAFF.

This rearrangement joins TRBV7-2 to TRBJ2-7; 7 bases are shared with TRBD2. V was pared by 1 base and J by 7 bases, with 13 bases of the junction left unmatched. There are 16 residues in the CDR3. Germline V gene lookup returns CDR1 SGHTA and CDR2 FQGNSA. The CDR3 DNA follows: TGTGCCAGCAGCTTAGGTGGCGGGGGTGCTACTAGAGAGCAGTACTTC. Protein product: CASSLGGGGATREQYF.

In its sample, this clonotype was seen many times. This chain joins TRBV2 and TRBJ2-1; 7 bases fit TRBD2. The germline V gene encodes CDR1 SNHLY and CDR2 FYNNEI. The CDR3 runs to 13 residues. V trimming: 6 bases; J trimming: 3 bases; junction bases outside the gene matches: 2. CDR3 DNA sequence: TGTGCCAGCAGCCGGGGGGACTACAATGAGCAGTTCTTC. It yields the protein CASSRGDYNEQFF.

This clonotype came up a few times. The chain couples TRBV29-1 to TRBJ2-7, with 12 bases matching TRBD2. V dropped 4 bases and J dropped 0; count of bases not matched to a gene: 10. Germline V CDR1 and CDR2: SQVTM, ANQGSEA. The CDR3 is 17 residues long. The CDR3 sequence: CSVALLAGGGDSYEQYF. CDR3 bases: TGCAGCGTTGCTCTGCTAGCGGGAGGGGGCGACTCCTACGAGCAGTACTTC.

This clonotype has a handful of counts. The chain employs TRBV20-1 and TRBJ1-2, with 10 bases aligning to TRBD1. Germline assignment: CDR1 DFQATT and CDR2 SNEGSKA (reference sequence). J gave up 8 bases and V 1 base, and 16 bases lay outside the gene matches. The CDR3 extends over 17 amino acids. The CDR3 reads CSARVRTNRQGAWGYTF. The CDR3 nucleotides are TGCAGTGCTAGAGTGCGCACAAACCGACAGGGGGCTTGGGGCTACACCTTC.

The chain has TRBV6-2 or TRBV6-3 and TRBJ2-1; the match to TRBD2 covers 14 bases. Germline-derived CDR1 and CDR2 are MNHEY and SVGEGT. The trim removed 1 base at V and 2 bases at J, leaving 1 base unmatched. CDR3 length: 17 residues. CDR3 residues: CASSYWGLAGAYNEQFF. The DNA of the CDR3 is TGTGCCAGCAGTTACTGGGGACTAGCGGGAGCCTACAATGAGCAGTTCTTC.

In regard to this clonotype: At one end, the junction sequence differs from germline, possibly due to a read error. The chain employs TRBV29-1 and TRBJ2-7; TRBD1 matches 11 bases. Germline CDR1 and CDR2: SQVTM and ANQGSEA. CDR3 size: 13 residues. CDR3 nucleotide sequence: TGCAGCGCTGAAGGGACAGGGGGCTACGAGCAGTACTTC. Translation: CSAEGTGGYEQYF.

This clonotype was found a few times. V usage is TRBV7-9 and J usage is TRBJ2-7; D perhaps matches TRBD2 (6 bases). V gave up 1 base and J gave up 6 bases, with 10 bases separating them. This CDR3 comprises 13 residues. The germline V gene encodes CDR1 SEHNR and CDR2 FQNEAQ (reference sequence). CDR3 nucleotide sequence: TGTGCCAGCAGCTTAGAGGAGGGAGGCGAGCAGTACTTC. It translates to CASSLEEGGEQYF.

The chain uses TRBV20-1 and TRBJ2-2, with D maybe TRBD2 (5 bases). Per the germline V gene, CDR1 is DFQATT and CDR2 is SNEGSKA (reference sequence). This CDR3 region has 13 residues. V lost 0 bases to trimming and J lost 7 bases, with 9 bases between them. DNA of the CDR3: TGCAGTGCTAGAGATCCCGGGAACGGGGAGCTGTTTTTT. This encodes CSARDPGNGELFF.

This sequence joins TRBV12-3 or TRBV12-4 and TRBJ2-7; no clear D. This CDR3 comprises 13 residues. V lost 3 bases and J 0 bases, leaving 6 bases between the germline ends. CDR3 residues: CASSFKYSYEQYF. CDR3 nucleotides: TGTGCCAGCAGTTTCAAGTACTCCTACGAGCAGTACTTC.

This clonotype has only one observation. The chain combines TRBV5-1 with TRBJ1-4, with 8 bases lining up with TRBD1. The V and J ends lost 4 bases and 6 bases, in that order; junction bases with no gene match: 11. CDR3 length equals 16 residues. The V gene's germline CDR1 is SGHRS and CDR2 YFSETQ. CDR3 coding DNA: TGCGCCAGCAGCGGAATATCAGGGGGCGGAGATGAAAAACTGTTTTTT. The encoded protein is CASSGISGGGDEKLFF.

The rearrangement links TRBV5-1 to TRBJ2-7; TRBD1 agrees at 8 bases. Germline V gene data show CDR1 as SGHRS and CDR2 as YFSETQ. V dropped 4 bases and J dropped 4; count of bases not matched to a gene: 10. The CDR3 is 15 amino acids. The DNA for the CDR3 is TGCGCCAGCAGCGATCCGGGACAGGCCCCATACGAGCAGTACTTC. Translating it yields CASSDPGQAPYEQYF.

The table lists this clonotype with a few counts. The chain uses TRBV30 and TRBJ2-7, with D tentatively TRBD2 (6 bases). With 1 base removed from V and 0 bases from J, the gap between germline ends came to 10 bases. The CDR3 length is 14 residues. CDR1 and CDR2 (germline): GTSNPN, SVGIG (reference sequence). CDR3: CAWSAGVPSYEQYF. The CDR3 nucleotides read TGTGCCTGGAGTGCGGGGGTCCCCTCCTACGAGCAGTACTTC.

This clonotype was seen a handful of times. This chain uses TRBV24-1 with TRBJ2-6, with D tentatively TRBD1 or TRBD2 (7 bases each). Germline loops: CDR1 KGHDR, CDR2 SFDVKD. The V gene lost 4 bases and the J gene lost 1 base, with 22 bases spanning the gap. This CDR3 is built from 20 residues. CDR3 bases: TGTGCCACCAGTGACCCGGCGGGGGACAGCTATCTTTCTGGGGCCAACGTCCTGACTTTC. It yields the protein CATSDPAGDSYLSGANVLTF.